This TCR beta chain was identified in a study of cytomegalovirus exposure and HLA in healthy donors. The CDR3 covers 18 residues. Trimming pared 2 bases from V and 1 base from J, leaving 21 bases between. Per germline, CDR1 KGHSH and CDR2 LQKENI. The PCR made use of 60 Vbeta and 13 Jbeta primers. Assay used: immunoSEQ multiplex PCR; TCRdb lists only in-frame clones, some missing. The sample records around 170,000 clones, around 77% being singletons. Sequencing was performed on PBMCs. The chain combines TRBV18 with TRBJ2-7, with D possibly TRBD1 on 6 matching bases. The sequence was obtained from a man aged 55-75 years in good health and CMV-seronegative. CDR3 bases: TGTGCCAGCTCACCATTGGACAGAGGGCTTCTTTCGTCCTACGAGCAGTACTTC. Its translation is CASSPLDRGLLSSYEQYF.